The clone carrying this TCR beta chain was observed once. This sample was included in a study of T cell responses to AZD1222 COVID-19 vaccine. J gave up 5 bases and V 1 base, and 8 bases lay outside the gene matches. The germline CDR1 and CDR2 sequences are LGHNA and YSLEER. The CDR3 is 16 residues long. Assay: immunoSEQ multiplex PCR; the TCRdb copy retains only in-frame clones and omits some. The sample consists of 150,000 or so clones, roughly nine tenths of them appearing once. V usage is TRBV4-3 and J usage is TRBJ2-3, with 8 nucleotides matching TRBD1. The clonotype originates from an adult in good health. The sample here was peripheral blood, taken on day 0 of AZD1222 vaccination. In nucleotides, the CDR3 is TGCGCCAGCAGCCAAGGGTCCGGACAGGGTGAAGATACGCAGTATTTT. Amino acids: CASSQGSGQGEDTQYF.